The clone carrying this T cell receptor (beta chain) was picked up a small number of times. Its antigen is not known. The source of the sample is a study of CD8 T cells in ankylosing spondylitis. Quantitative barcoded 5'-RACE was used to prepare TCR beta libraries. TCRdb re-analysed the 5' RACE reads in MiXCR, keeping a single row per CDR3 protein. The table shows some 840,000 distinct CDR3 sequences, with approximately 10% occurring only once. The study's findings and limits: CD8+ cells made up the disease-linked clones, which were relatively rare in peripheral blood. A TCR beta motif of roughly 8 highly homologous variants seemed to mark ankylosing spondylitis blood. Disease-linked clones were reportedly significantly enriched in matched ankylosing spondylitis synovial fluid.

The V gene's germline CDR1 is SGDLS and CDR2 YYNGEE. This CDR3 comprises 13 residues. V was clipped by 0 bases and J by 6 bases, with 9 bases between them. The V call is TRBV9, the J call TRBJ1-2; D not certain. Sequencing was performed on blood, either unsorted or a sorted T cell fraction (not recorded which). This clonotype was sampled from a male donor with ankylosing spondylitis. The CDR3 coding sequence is TGTGCCAGCAGCGTAGCTAATGCGGATGGCTACACCTTC. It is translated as CASSVANADGYTF.